This T cell receptor beta chain was captured in a study of vaccination effects on CD4 cells after COVID-19. Broader study findings: Relatively few convalescent patients took part in the study, which had no early post-infection timepoints.

Viral peptide pools were used in the ViraFEST assay to expand antigen-specific CD4+ T cells, and sequencing came afterward. Once cultured for roughly ten days, the cells underwent separation to obtain CD4+ T cells. BNT162b2 vaccine or mRNA-1273 vaccine was given to participants in two doses. Each vaccine recipient was nucleocapsid antibody negative and had no prior SARS-CoV-2 infection. Wells each received 2 million to 2.5 million PBMC, cultured with approximately 10 IU/ml IL-2 and around 9.8 ug/ml peptides. Sequencing used immunoSEQ multiplex PCR; TCRdb keeps in-frame clones, though not all of them. The sample yields about 61,000 clones, about three quarters seen once. To note about this clone: Its antigen remains unknown.

Material: CD4+ T cells from PBMCs cultured with HCoV-229E spike peptides, obtained after COVID-19 vaccination. This clonotype was obtained from a human donor who received a COVID-19 vaccine.

CDR3 residues: CASSLVTGRTDTQYF. As DNA, the CDR3 is TGTGCCAGCAGCTTAGTGACAGGGAGGACAGATACGCAGTATTTT. The gene calls are TRBV7-6 and TRBJ2-3; the D gene is possibly TRBD1 (7 bases). The germline CDR1 and CDR2 sequences are SGHVS and FNYEAQ. The CDR3 runs to 15 residues. The ends were cut back, 1 base at V and 3 bases at J, with 11 bases in the middle.